The sample holds many counts of the clone carrying this T cell receptor beta chain. Its antigen is unknown. This sample was included in a study of T cell repertoires in cytomegalovirus infection. Whole-study context: CMV infection together with matching HLA type was indicated by public TCR beta signatures.

Overall study findings and caveats: The response measured ex vivo was dominated by TCR beta clonotypes (HLA-C-restricted and CMV-specific).

From the reads, TCRdb called clonotypes with MiXCR, one entry per CDR3 protein. The sample consists of a few hundred thousand distinct CDR3 sequences, just under 40% of them appearing once. V was cut by 1 base and J by 0 bases, with 6 bases left in between. Germline CDR1 is SGHTA and CDR2 is FQGNSA. The CDR3 totals 14 residues. The chain combines TRBV7-2 with TRBJ1-1, with no clear D. Here the sequenced sample was cultured PBMCs, taken from culture after CMV antigen stimulation. The TCR was taken from a human donor in good health (CMV status not recorded). Some clones in this sample may be carry-over from other donors' samples. CDR3 loop: CASSLDGVNTEAFF. The CDR3 nucleotides read TGTGCCAGCAGCTTAGACGGGGTGAACACTGAAGCTTTCTTT.